Below are 6 T cell receptor beta chains sequenced from a single sample in a study of cytomegalovirus exposure and HLA in healthy donors. PCR was performed using 60 Vbeta and 13 Jbeta primers. Method: immunoSEQ multiplex PCR; TCRdb's copy keeps in-frame clones and lacks some. Of 110,000 or so clones listed, over 65% are singletons. The sequenced sample was PBMCs. Every receptor here comes from a woman in her late teens or twenties in good health and CMV-seronegative.

The chain has TRBV7-6 and TRBJ2-1, with 12 bases that match TRBD2. With V trimmed by 6 bases and J by 10 bases, 13 bases remained unmatched. This CDR3 has 16 amino acids. Germline V CDR1 and CDR2: SGHVS, FNYEAQ. In DNA, the CDR3 is TGTGCCAGCAGTTTCCGGTCTAGCGGGGGGGCCGGGGAGCAGTTCTTC. Protein sequence: CASSFRSSGGAGEQFF.

This clone showed up just once. The V and J genes are TRBV15 and TRBJ2-1, with 7 bases lining up with TRBD2. Trimming removed 0 bases from V and 2 bases from J; junction bases left unmatched: 1. The CDR3 is 15 residues long. Germline V gives CDR1 LNHNV, CDR2 YYDKDF (reference sequence). CDR3 nucleotides: TGTGCCACCAGCAGAGAGGCGGGAGCCTACAATGAGCAGTTCTTC. Encoded protein: CATSREAGAYNEQFF.

This chain links TRBV7-9 with TRBJ2-1; D remains unclear. The CDR3 runs 14 residues. Germline loops: CDR1 SEHNR, CDR2 FQNEAQ (reference sequence). The V end lost 1 base, the J end lost 4 bases, and 8 bases lay between the germline ends. The CDR3 DNA sequence: TGTGCCAGCAGCTTAGTTGCGGAGTACAATGAGCAGTTCTTC. This encodes CASSLVAEYNEQFF.

The CDR3 sequence: CASTVGASGSTDTQYF. The CDR3 coding sequence is TGTGCCAGCACCGTGGGGGCTAGCGGATCCACAGATACGCAGTATTTT. The V gene is TRBV7-8, the J gene TRBJ2-3, with TRBD2 as a possible D gene (7 bases). The CDR3 is made up of 16 amino acids. Germline V lookup: CDR1 SGHVS, CDR2 FQNEAQ. The V and J ends lost 7 bases and 2 bases respectively, with 19 bases between them. Complete variable domain (other parts from reference TRBV7-8 and TRBJ2-3): GAGVSQSPRYKVAKRGQDVALRCDPISGHVSLFWYQQALGQGPEFLTYFQNEAQLDKSGLPSDRFFAERPEGSVSTLKIQRTQQEDSAVYLCASTVGASGSTDTQYFGPGTRLTVL.

This chain uses TRBV29-1 with TRBJ2-5; D ambiguous. Per germline, CDR1 SQVTM and CDR2 ANQGSEA. V lost 3 bases and J lost 1, with 6 bases in between. CDR3 length equals 12 residues. CDR3 bases: TGCAGCGTTGAGACTCCCCAAGAGACCCAGTACTTC. Translation: CSVETPQETQYF.

The V gene is TRBV29-1, the J gene TRBJ2-7; TRBD2 is a possible D gene (5 bases). V was trimmed by 4 bases and J by 2 bases, leaving 9 bases between them. The CDR3 is made up of 12 amino acids. Germline V gene data show CDR1 as SQVTM and CDR2 as ANQGSEA. For the CDR3, the DNA is TGCAGCGTTGCTAGCTCCGCCTACGAGCAGTACTTC. Protein product: CSVASSAYEQYF.